The T cell receptor beta chain described here comes from a study of high-grade serous ovarian cancer treatment subgroups. Study-level information: Each sample yielded on average about 7,000 unique TCR beta rearrangements from approximately 13,000 reads. Broader study findings: Repertoire similarity ranged 0.11 to 0.79 between tumors of one patient.

A word on this clone: Its cognate antigen is unknown.

The repertoire was sequenced with immunoSEQ multiplex PCR; TCRdb's copy has only in-frame clones and lacks some. The repertoire holds about 4,000 clones, with 69% as singletons. Trimming took off 6 bases at V and 2 bases at J, with 14 bases between the two ends. CDR1 is SGHNT and CDR2 is YYREEE in the germline V gene (reference sequence). The CDR3 sequence is 15 residues long. Tumor samples were obtained before definitive surgery or chemotherapy. What was sequenced was tumor tissue. This clonotype was obtained from a human donor with high-grade serous ovarian cancer. The gene calls are TRBV5-4 and TRBJ2-2; D tentatively fits TRBD1 or TRBD2 (6 bases each). CDR3: CASNSRGPNTGELFF. CDR3 nucleotide sequence: TGTGCCAGCAACTCCCGGGGGCCTAACACCGGGGAGCTGTTTTTT.